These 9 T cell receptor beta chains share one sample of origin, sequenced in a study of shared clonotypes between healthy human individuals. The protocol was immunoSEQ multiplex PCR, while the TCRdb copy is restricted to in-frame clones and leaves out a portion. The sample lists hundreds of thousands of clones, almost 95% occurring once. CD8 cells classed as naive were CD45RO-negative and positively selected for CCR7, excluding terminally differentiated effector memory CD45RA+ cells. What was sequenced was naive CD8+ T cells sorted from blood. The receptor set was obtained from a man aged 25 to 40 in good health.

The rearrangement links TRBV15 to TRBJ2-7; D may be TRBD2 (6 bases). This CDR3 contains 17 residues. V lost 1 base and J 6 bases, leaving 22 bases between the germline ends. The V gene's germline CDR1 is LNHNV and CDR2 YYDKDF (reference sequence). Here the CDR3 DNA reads TGTGCCACCAGCAGAGTAAGTCCCACAAGGGTGGGACTCGAGCAGTACTTC. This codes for CATSRVSPTRVGLEQYF.

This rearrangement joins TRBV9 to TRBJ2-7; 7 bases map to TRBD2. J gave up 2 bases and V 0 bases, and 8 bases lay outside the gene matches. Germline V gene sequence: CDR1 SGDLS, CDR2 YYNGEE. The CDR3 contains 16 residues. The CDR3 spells CASSVDSAGETYEQYF. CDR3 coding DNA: TGTGCCAGCAGCGTAGATTCGGCGGGGGAGACCTACGAGCAGTACTTC.

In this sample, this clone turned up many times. The CDR3 protein is CAISESRQAYVGYTF. In DNA, the CDR3 is TGTGCCATCAGTGAGTCAAGGCAGGCCTATGTCGGCTACACCTTC. This chain joins TRBV10-3 and TRBJ1-2; no firm D call. V gave up 0 bases and J gave up 8 bases, with 16 bases separating them. Germline assignment: CDR1 ENHRY and CDR2 SYGVKD. The CDR3 has 15 amino acids.

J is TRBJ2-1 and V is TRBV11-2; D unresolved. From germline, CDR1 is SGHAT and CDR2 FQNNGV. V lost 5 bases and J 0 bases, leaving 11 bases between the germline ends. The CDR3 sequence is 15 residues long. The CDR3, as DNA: TGTGCCAGCAGCGTACAGCAGAGCTCCTACAATGAGCAGTTCTTC. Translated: CASSVQQSSYNEQFF.

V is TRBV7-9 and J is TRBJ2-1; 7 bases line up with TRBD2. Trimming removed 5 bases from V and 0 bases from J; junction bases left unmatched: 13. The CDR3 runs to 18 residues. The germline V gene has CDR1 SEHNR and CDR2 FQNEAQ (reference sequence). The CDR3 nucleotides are TGTGCCAGCAGCCCCTTCTCGACTAGCCCTTCCTCCTACAATGAGCAGTTCTTC. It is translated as CASSPFSTSPSSYNEQFF.

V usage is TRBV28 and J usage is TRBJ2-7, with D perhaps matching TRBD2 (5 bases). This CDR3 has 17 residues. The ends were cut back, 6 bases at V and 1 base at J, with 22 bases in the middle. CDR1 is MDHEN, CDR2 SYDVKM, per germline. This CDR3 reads CASSPTFGPRGSYEQYF. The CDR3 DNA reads TGTGCCAGCAGCCCAACTTTCGGACCCCGAGGGTCCTACGAGCAGTACTTC.

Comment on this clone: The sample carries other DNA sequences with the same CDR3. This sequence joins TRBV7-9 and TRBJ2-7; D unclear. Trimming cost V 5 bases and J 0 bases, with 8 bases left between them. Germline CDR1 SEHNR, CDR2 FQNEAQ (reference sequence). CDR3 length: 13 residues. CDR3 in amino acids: CASSPSSSYEQYF. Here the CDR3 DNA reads TGTGCCAGCAGCCCCTCGAGCTCCTACGAGCAGTACTTC.

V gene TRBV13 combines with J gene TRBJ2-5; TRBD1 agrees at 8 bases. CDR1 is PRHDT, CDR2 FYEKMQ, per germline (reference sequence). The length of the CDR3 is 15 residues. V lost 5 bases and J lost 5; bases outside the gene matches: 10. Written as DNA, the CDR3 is TGTGCCAGCAGCCCCCGGGACAGGATCTCGGAGACCCAGTACTTC. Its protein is CASSPRDRISETQYF.

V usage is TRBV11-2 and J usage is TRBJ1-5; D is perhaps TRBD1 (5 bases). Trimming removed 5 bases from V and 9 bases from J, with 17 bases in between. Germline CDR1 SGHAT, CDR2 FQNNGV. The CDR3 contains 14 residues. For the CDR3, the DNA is TGTGCCAGCAGCCTAGGGCCTGGGGACTGGCCCCAGCATTTT. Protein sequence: CASSLGPGDWPQHF.